This TCR beta chain was captured by sequencing in a study of T cell responses to AZD1222 COVID-19 vaccine. TCRdb keeps only in-frame clones here, not all; method: immunoSEQ multiplex PCR. The sample lists about 88,000 clones; about 90% were seen once. Concerning this clone itself: Its antigen is unidentified.

Overall study findings and caveats: Most donors were white British, females outnumbered males, and clonal diversity was possibly underestimated. The study found Spike-specific TCR breadth and depth rose after two AZD1222 doses.

Per the germline V gene, CDR1 is ENHRY and CDR2 is SYGVKD. V lost 3 bases to trimming and J lost 11 bases, with 17 bases between them. This CDR3 has 13 amino acids. The V gene is TRBV10-3, the J gene TRBJ2-7; D possibly uses TRBD1 or TRBD2 (5 bases each). This sample comprised peripheral blood, obtained on day 0 of MenACWY control vaccination. The source of this sequence is an adult in good health. The CDR3 nucleotides read TGTGCCATCAGTGACGGGACCGCCCTTAATGAGTACTTC. The encoded protein is CAISDGTALNEYF.